The entry below gives a single TCR beta chain sequence along with its context. Its antigen has not been determined. No base-level quality is on record; no much larger clone is a single base apart. The CDR3, cysteine through phenylalanine, is 14 amino acids long. Just the 42-base CDR3 DNA is kept, in frame starting at base 1. For CDR1 and CDR2, the germline V gene lists SQVTM and ANQGSEA. The germline V and J ends show losses of 7 bases and 0 bases respectively, and no gene match explains 6 bases of the junction. The immunoSEQ Assay, a bias-controlled multiplex PCR, was used to amplify TCRbeta CDR3 regions from genomic DNA. The authors processed their data as follows. Within the assay, amplification of reference gene primers was used to estimate how many nucleated cells each sample contained. To quantify the absolute abundance of each unique TCRbeta CDR3 rearrangement, sequence reads were collapsed and filtered. Productive Simpson clonality was computed per sample as the square root of Simpson's diversity index over productive rearrangements. This is the immuneACCESS table as TCRdb keeps it, with only in-frame sequences that have V and J called. A part of the clones is gone; compared with another copy, unresolved V genes explain less than half, and the rest is unexplained. Clone size and V and J calls were adopted from that table, with D and trimming inferred from the DNA. Across this sample there are over 150,000 clones, with around four fifths seen only once. Jointly, the top ten make up under 3% of the sample.

This record belongs to a study of blood T cell repertoires in COVID-19 (dated by TCRdb to the early 2020s). In terms of the full investigation: The collaborator samples originated in the United States, Italy and Spain and spanned the acute and convalescent phases of COVID-19. The repertoires were made available in a free public database intended to serve as a resource for research on the immune response to SARS-CoV-2. The prospective study material was composed of cDNA or gDNA derived from T cells, B-cell-depleted T cells, or PBMCs. HLA class I and class II types, where available, came from metadata supplied by the sample provider rather than from assay-based typing. Samples were obtained from the ongoing ImmuneRACE study (first 160 participants) and from 1,254 subjects provided by 6 global collaborators. Sample metadata almost always included a de-identified subject ID, COVID-19 status, age in years and sex. Subjects who had been exposed to COVID-19, were actively infected with it, or had recovered from it provided the deeply sampled blood TCRbeta repertoires that made up the dataset. What the work shows at the level of the full study, not this receptor alone: Clinical and demographic metadata were provided uncurated, with the amount varying by source and participant.

Collaborating institutions collected whole blood in K2EDTA tubes following their own protocols. For TCRbeta analysis, collaborators shipped samples as frozen whole blood, isolated PBMCs, or DNA extracted from either of those sample types. The chain uses TRBV29-1 and TRBJ2-1; 7 of the junction bases match TRBD1. This sequence was found in a woman aged 55-69 years with acute or convalescent COVID-19. The sample consisted of peripheral blood. The DNA is as follows: TGCAGCGGTGACAGGGTTCGCTCCTACAATGAGCAGTTCTTC. Its protein is CSGDRVRSYNEQFF.